Listed below are T cell receptor beta chains from one sample, sequenced in a study of glioma-infiltrating T cells after dendritic cell vaccination. The repertoire was sequenced with immunoSEQ multiplex PCR; TCRdb's copy has only in-frame clones and lacks some. The table lists roughly 100,000 clones, 90% of them singletons. Specimen: blood, collected after dendritic cell vaccination. These receptors originate from a human donor with glioblastoma. Each CDR3 is given with its conserved first and last residue. The order of the fields is clone size, D gene, J gene, V gene, CDR3 protein, CDR3 DNA. D genes are given only for firm matches. A clone size is listed for some rows: how often the clone was seen (once, few, many), or a class if it is expanded.

.	.	TRBJ2-3	TRBV7-6	CASSLLAGRTDTQYF	TGTGCCAGCAGCTTATTGGCGGGGCGCACAGATACGCAGTATTTT
.	.	TRBJ2-3	TRBV6-4	CASSESRGSTDTQYF	TGTGCCAGCAGTGAATCCAGGGGTAGCACAGATACGCAGTATTTT
.	TRBD1	TRBJ1-2	TRBV5-6	CASSPGKDRGDGYTF	TGTGCCAGCAGTCCCGGCAAGGACAGGGGTGATGGCTACACCTTC
.	.	TRBJ1-3	TRBV6-5	CASTDAGHGNTIYF	TGTGCCAGCACCGACGCGGGTCACGGAAACACCATATATTTT
.	.	TRBJ1-6	TRBV27	CASRSEGRLNSPLHF	TGTGCCAGTCGGTCCGAAGGCCGACTTAATTCACCCCTCCACTTT
.	.	TRBJ2-1	TRBV7-2	CASSSTAYNEQFF	TGTGCCAGCAGCTCCACAGCCTACAATGAGCAGTTCTTC
.	.	TRBJ1-5	TRBV5-1	CASSLDSGGANQPQHF	TGCGCCAGCAGCTTGGATTCGGGGGGTGCGAATCAGCCCCAGCATTTT
.	.	TRBJ1-1	TRBV5-1	CASSPGGNTEAFF	TGCGCCAGCAGCCCGGGAGGGAACACTGAAGCTTTCTTT
once	.	TRBJ1-1	TRBV6-1	CASTTRPGKDTEAFF	TGTGCCAGCACCACCCGTCCGGGGAAGGACACTGAAGCTTTCTTT
.	.	TRBJ1-2	TRBV4-2	CASSQRPVQGHYTF	TGTGCCAGCAGCCAACGCCCGGTACAGGGACACTACACCTTC
.	TRBD1	TRBJ1-5	TRBV5-6	CASSRQGDQPQHF	TGTGCCAGCAGCCGACAGGGGGATCAGCCCCAGCATTTT
.	TRBD2	TRBJ2-1	TRBV6-5	CASGPGLAGDEQFF	TGTGCCAGCGGACCGGGACTAGCGGGAGACGAGCAGTTCTTC
.	TRBD1	TRBJ2-2	TRBV23-1	CASSQSGTGNTGELFF	TGCGCCAGCAGTCAATCCGGGACAGGGAACACCGGGGAGCTGTTTTTT
.	TRBD1	TRBJ1-5	TRBV4-1	CASSQGPGGSQPQHF	TGCGCCAGCAGCCAGGGCCCAGGGGGTTCCCAGCCCCAGCATTTT
.	.	TRBJ1-3	TRBV19	CASFRGQLGNTIYF	TGTGCCAGCTTTCGAGGACAGCTTGGAAACACCATATATTTT
few	.	TRBJ2-7	TRBV27	CASSLSSLGRVHEQYF	TGTGCCAGCAGTTTATCGTCCCTCGGCAGGGTCCACGAGCAGTACTTC
.	.	TRBJ2-5	TRBV7-9	CASSFGGGSGETQYF	TGTGCCAGCAGCTTTGGAGGGGGCAGCGGGGAGACCCAGTACTTC
.	.	TRBJ1-1	TRBV27	CASSLDGRAYTEAFF	TGTGCCAGCAGTTTAGATGGCAGGGCCTACACTGAAGCTTTCTTT
.	TRBD2	TRBJ2-1	TRBV4-1	CASSLVPTSGVYNEQFF	TGCGCCAGCAGCCTAGTCCCTACTAGCGGGGTATACAATGAGCAGTTCTTC
.	.	TRBJ2-3	TRBV5-1	CASSLSGAGTDTQYF	TGCGCCAGCAGCCTCAGCGGAGCAGGCACAGATACGCAGTATTTT
.	TRBD1	TRBJ1-1	TRBV5-1	CASSSRTGGLDTEAFF	TGCGCCAGCAGCTCCCGGACAGGGGGCTTGGACACTGAAGCTTTCTTT
.	.	TRBJ2-1	TRBV6-5	CASSPDWSSYNEQFF	TGTGCCAGCAGCCCCGACTGGAGCTCCTACAATGAGCAGTTCTTC
.	.	TRBJ2-7	TRBV30	CAWSLGTLSYEQYF	TGTGCCTGGAGTCTTGGGACTCTCTCCTACGAGCAGTACTTC
.	TRBD2	TRBJ2-7	TRBV19	CASSIGGSGAEQYF	TGTGCCAGTAGTATCGGCGGGAGTGGAGCCGAGCAGTACTTC
.	.	TRBJ2-2	TRBV10-3	CAIRPKLDTGELFF	TGTGCCATCAGGCCCAAGCTTGACACCGGGGAGCTGTTTTTT
.	.	TRBJ2-2	TRBV7-8	CASTLTSPTGELFF	TGTGCCAGCACCCTTACTAGCCCAACCGGGGAGCTGTTTTTT
few	.	TRBJ2-7	TRBV6-1	CASKGYEQYF	TGTGCCAGCAAGGGGTACGAGCAGTACTTC
.	.	TRBJ2-3	TRBV5-1	CASSSTPAGRSTDTQYF	TGCGCCAGCAGCTCCACTCCGGCAGGGCGAAGCACAGATACGCAGTATTTT
.	TRBD1	TRBJ2-3	TRBV30	CAWSRTGAGDTQYF	TGTGCCTGGAGTAGGACAGGGGCAGGGGATACGCAGTATTTT
.	.	TRBJ1-3	TRBV6-6	CASSYSTPQAGNTIYF	TGTGCCAGCAGTTACTCCACCCCGCAGGCTGGAAACACCATATATTTT
.	.	TRBJ2-7	TRBV6-4	CASSDAGQPGEQYF	TGTGCCAGCAGTGACGCGGGACAGCCTGGCGAGCAGTACTTC
.	.	TRBJ1-5	TRBV6-6	CASRGHGNQPQHF	TGTGCCAGCAGGGGACATGGCAATCAGCCCCAGCATTTT
.	.	TRBJ1-2	TRBV2	CASSSDSYGYTF	TGTGCCAGCAGCTCGGACAGCTATGGCTACACCTTC
.	.	TRBJ2-3	TRBV25-1	CASSDGVIDTQYF	TGTGCCAGCAGCGACGGGGTCATTGATACGCAGTATTTT
few	TRBD1	TRBJ2-7	TRBV6-6	CASSYWDSDYEQYF	TGTGCCAGCAGTTACTGGGACAGCGATTACGAGCAGTACTTC
.	.	TRBJ2-2	TRBV28	CASRAGSIGELFF	TGTGCCAGCAGGGCCGGGTCTATCGGGGAGCTGTTTTTT
.	.	TRBJ1-2	TRBV18	CASSPGEDGYTF	TGTGCCAGCTCACCAGGGGAGGATGGCTACACCTTC
.	.	TRBJ1-1	TRBV6-1	CASSRTANTEAFF	TGTGCCAGCAGTCGGACAGCAAACACTGAAGCTTTCTTT
.	TRBD1	TRBJ1-1	TRBV2	CASRLTGVNTEAFF	TGTGCCAGCAGGTTGACAGGGGTGAACACTGAAGCTTTCTTT
.	TRBD2	TRBJ2-1	TRBV6-5	CASSRSGSFYEQFF	TGTGCCAGCAGTCGAAGCGGGAGTTTCTATGAGCAGTTCTTC
few	.	TRBJ2-7	TRBV5-1	CASSLAQQGYEQYF	TGCGCCAGCAGCTTAGCACAACAGGGTTACGAGCAGTACTTC
.	.	TRBJ1-2	TRBV30	CAWSVGGAYGYTF	TGTGCCTGGAGTGTGGGGGGGGCCTATGGCTACACCTTC
.	.	TRBJ1-3	TRBV18	CASSGTQSSGNTIYF	TGTGCCAGCTCAGGGACACAAAGCTCTGGAAACACCATATATTTT
.	TRBD1	TRBJ2-3	TRBV2	CASSQQGAVSDTQYF	TGTGCCAGCAGTCAACAGGGGGCAGTAAGTGATACGCAGTATTTT
.	.	TRBJ1-2	TRBV12-5	CASGTLGNYGYTF	TGTGCTAGTGGAACCCTAGGAAACTATGGCTACACCTTC
.	.	TRBJ2-3	TRBV7-9	CASSLGAFGDTQYF	TGTGCCAGCAGCTTAGGGGCCTTTGGAGATACGCAGTATTTT
.	TRBD2	TRBJ2-1	TRBV18	CASSPGLAGYNEQFF	TGTGCCAGCTCACCAGGACTAGCTGGCTACAATGAGCAGTTCTTC
.	.	TRBJ2-7	TRBV5-1	CASSPSTSPKDEQYF	TGCGCCAGCAGCCCCTCAACTAGCCCCAAGGACGAGCAGTACTTC
.	.	TRBJ2-6	TRBV2	CASSGGSSGANVLTF	TGTGCCAGCAGTGGAGGCAGCTCTGGGGCCAACGTCCTGACTTTC
.	TRBD1	TRBJ2-3	TRBV27	CASSFILTGGPFTTDTQYF	TGTGCCAGCAGTTTTATTCTGACAGGGGGCCCCTTCACGACAGATACGCAGTATTTT